This entry lists 20 T cell receptor beta chains sequenced from one sample in a study of blood T cell repertoires in COVID-19. Clones were sequenced by immunoSEQ multiplex PCR, and TCRdb holds only the in-frame ones, with some missing. This sample yields around 31,000 clones, of which 89% are seen a single time; under 30% belongs to the top ten. Sequenced material: peripheral blood. These receptor sequences come from a man aged 80 or over with acute or convalescent COVID-19.

This chain links TRBV11-2 with TRBJ2-1, with TRBD2 identical over 8 bases. J was trimmed by 6 bases and V by 5 bases; bases with no gene match: 6. This CDR3 comprises 14 residues. Germline CDR1 reads SGHAT; CDR2 reads FQNNGV. CDR3 DNA: TGTGCCAGCAGCGTCGGGAGGGAACTCAATGAGCAGTTCTTC. Translated: CASSVGRELNEQFF.

The rearrangement links TRBV10-2 to TRBJ2-1; 10 bases match TRBD2. Losses at the gene ends were 8 bases for V and 3 bases for J; bases not matched to a gene: 4. The length of the CDR3 is 14 residues. In germline, CDR1 is WSHSY, CDR2 SAAADI. In nucleotides, the CDR3 is TGCGCCAGCGGTCTAGCGGGAGTCTACAATGAGCAGTTCTTC. This gives the protein CASGLAGVYNEQFF.

The chain is built from TRBV11-1 and TRBJ2-1, with a weak D call TRBD1 (6 bases). The CDR3 sequence is 15 residues long. The germline V and J ends were trimmed by 5 bases and 12 bases, with 23 bases remaining between them. Germline loops: CDR1 SGHAT, CDR2 FQDESV (reference sequence). CDR3 sequence reads: CASSVTGIQMIGQFF. The CDR3 region has the DNA TGTGCCAGCAGCGTCACAGGGATACAAATGATAGGGCAGTTCTTC.

The rearrangement links TRBV6-5 to TRBJ1-5; D remains ambiguous. This CDR3 contains 15 residues. V gave up 7 bases and J gave up 0 bases, with 13 bases separating them. From germline, CDR1 is MNHEY and CDR2 SVGAGI. As DNA, the CDR3 is TGTGCCAGCAAATCGACCGGGAATAGCAATCAGCCCCAGCATTTT. This encodes CASKSTGNSNQPQHF.

In this sample, this clone turned up once. The chain's CDR3 is CASGGGSTDTQYF. The CDR3, as DNA: TGCGCCAGCGGGGGCGGAAGCACAGATACGCAGTATTTT. The genes are TRBV10-1 and TRBJ2-3, with D perhaps matching TRBD1 (6 bases). Germline lookup yields CDR1 WNHNN and CDR2 SYGVQD (reference sequence). The CDR3 consists of 13 residues. Trimming stripped 8 bases from V and 0 bases from J, with 9 bases between.

The rearrangement uses TRBV5-4 and TRBJ1-1, with D perhaps matching TRBD1 (6 bases). The germline gives CDR1 SGHNT, CDR2 YYREEE (reference sequence). Trimming left V 2 bases short and J 0 bases short, with 14 bases between. This CDR3 has 16 amino acids. The CDR3 here is CASSLKQGRLNTEAFF. DNA of the CDR3: TGTGCCAGCAGCTTAAAACAGGGAAGGTTGAACACTGAAGCTTTCTTT.

This clone was seen just once. The V gene is TRBV9, the J gene TRBJ1-5; 9 nucleotides agree with TRBD1. Germline-derived CDR1 and CDR2 are SGDLS and YYNGEE. The CDR3 sequence is 14 residues long. The trim removed 3 bases at V and 4 bases at J, leaving 2 bases unmatched. CDR3 sequence reads: CASSDDRGNQPQHF. The DNA of the CDR3 is TGTGCCAGCAGCGATGACAGGGGGAATCAGCCCCAGCATTTT.

The J gene is TRBJ1-2, the V gene TRBV6-5; D unclear. Germline CDR1 reads MNHEY; CDR2 reads SVGAGI. The CDR3 extends over 14 amino acids. V gave up 6 bases and J gave up 7 bases, with 18 bases separating them. The CDR3 DNA sequence: TGTGCCAGCAGACCCACCGGAGGGTTCGCTGGCTACACCTTC. It encodes CASRPTGGFAGYTF.

The chain joins TRBV28 to TRBJ2-1; D is perhaps TRBD2 (6 bases). Germline-derived CDR1 and CDR2 are MDHEN and SYDVKM. V shed 7 bases and J shed 7 bases, with 17 bases lying between them. The CDR3 is 14 amino acids. The CDR3 sequence: CASTDGGPGNEQFF. For the CDR3, the DNA is TGTGCCAGCACTGATGGAGGGCCCGGGAATGAGCAGTTCTTC.

The chain links TRBV18 to TRBJ1-6; TRBD1 matches 9 bases. CDR3 length: 16 residues. V gave up 8 bases and J gave up 5 bases; unmatched junction bases: 10. Germline-derived CDR1 and CDR2 are KGHSH and LQKENI. The CDR3 nucleotides read TGTGCCAGCCGCACCTCACAGGGGGCGAATAATTCACCCCTCCACTTT. Amino acids: CASRTSQGANNSPLHF.

The V call is TRBV2, the J call TRBJ1-1; perhaps TRBD1 as D (6 bases). Trimming took off 6 bases at V and 7 bases at J, with 15 bases between the two ends. The CDR3 loop spans 13 amino acids. In germline, CDR1 is SNHLY, CDR2 FYNNEI. CDR3 nucleotide sequence: TGTGCCAGCAGCGAAAGACAGGCGGATGAAGCTTTCTTT. Protein: CASSERQADEAFF.

The CDR3 region has the DNA TGTGCCACCAGTGATTCTGGGACAGGAACAATTCAGTACTTC. Translation: CATSDSGTGTIQYF. The gene calls are TRBV24-1 and TRBJ2-4; 8 positions match TRBD1. With V trimmed by 2 bases and J by 10 bases, 6 bases remained unmatched. The length of the CDR3 is 14 residues. The germline gives CDR1 KGHDR, CDR2 SFDVKD.

Concerning this clone: A read error may produce the germline difference seen at one junction end. The chain employs TRBV12-3 or TRBV12-4 and TRBJ2-7; 7 bases agree with TRBD2. CDR3 length: 13 amino acids. The CDR3 protein is CASSFEPRGDRQF. The CDR3 DNA follows: TGTGCCAGCAGTTTCGAGCCACGGGGGGACCGACAATTC.

The rearrangement links TRBV19 to TRBJ2-1, with 10 bases fitting TRBD2. The CDR3 is made up of 20 amino acids. Trimming at V came to 7 bases and at J to 1 base, leaving 19 bases not matched to a gene. Germline V lookup: CDR1 LNHDA, CDR2 SQIVND (reference sequence). CDR3 loop: CASTDGASGSRIVSYNEQFF. The CDR3 DNA sequence: TGTGCCAGTACTGATGGGGCTAGCGGGAGTAGGATTGTGTCCTACAATGAGCAGTTCTTC.

CDR3 coding DNA: TGTGCCACCAGTGACCCGGGACAGGGGGCCCCTTCTGGGGCCAACGTCCTGACTTTC. Protein sequence: CATSDPGQGAPSGANVLTF. V gene TRBV24-1 combines with J gene TRBJ2-6, with 12 bases identical to TRBD1. Germline V gene lookup returns CDR1 KGHDR and CDR2 SFDVKD. The CDR3 is 19 residues long. V was pared by 4 bases and J by 1 base, with 7 bases of the junction left unmatched.

CDR3 in DNA: TGCGCCAGCACCCCTGGACAGGGGGTAGGGGATACGCAGTATTTT. Encoded protein: CASTPGQGVGDTQYF. J is TRBJ2-3 and V is TRBV10-1, with 10 bases matching TRBD1. The V gene end was trimmed by 7 bases and the J gene end by 6 bases; junction bases not matched to a gene: 10. The CDR3 is 15 amino acids. Germline lookup yields CDR1 WNHNN and CDR2 SYGVQD (reference sequence).

The chain joins TRBV12-3 or TRBV12-4 to TRBJ2-7; D is perhaps TRBD2 (6 bases). CDR3 length: 13 amino acids. V lost 3 bases to trimming and J lost 6 bases, with 12 bases between them. The CDR3 nucleotides read TGTGCCAGCAGTTTCGGGGGTGTCGTCGAGCAGTACTTC. This gives the protein CASSFGGVVEQYF.

The genes are TRBV7-9 and TRBJ1-4; perhaps TRBD1 as D (5 bases). The CDR3 loop spans 15 amino acids. CDR1 and CDR2 (germline): SEHNR, FQNEAQ (reference sequence). The V end was cut by 5 bases, the J end by 6 bases, with 16 bases between. CDR3 region: CASSESSGLDEKLFF. The CDR3 region has the DNA TGTGCCAGCAGCGAATCTTCAGGGTTGGATGAAAAACTGTTTTTT.

The chain combines TRBV11-3 with TRBJ2-7; D gene unclear. V was shortened by 6 bases and J by 2 bases, with 11 bases between the two germline ends. Germline V lookup: CDR1 SGHNT, CDR2 YENEEA. The CDR3 has 13 amino acids. The CDR3 here is CASRADKTYEQYF. The CDR3 nucleotides read TGTGCCAGCAGGGCAGATAAAACCTACGAGCAGTACTTC.

This rearrangement joins TRBV5-6 to TRBJ1-1, with 8 positions matching TRBD1. J was trimmed by 9 bases and V by 4 bases; bases with no gene match: 14. Germline-derived CDR1 and CDR2 are SGHDT and YYEEEE. The CDR3 is 15 amino acids. CDR3: CASSTFGQGLTKAFF. Written as DNA, the CDR3 is TGTGCCAGCAGCACTTTTGGACAGGGATTAACTAAAGCTTTCTTT.